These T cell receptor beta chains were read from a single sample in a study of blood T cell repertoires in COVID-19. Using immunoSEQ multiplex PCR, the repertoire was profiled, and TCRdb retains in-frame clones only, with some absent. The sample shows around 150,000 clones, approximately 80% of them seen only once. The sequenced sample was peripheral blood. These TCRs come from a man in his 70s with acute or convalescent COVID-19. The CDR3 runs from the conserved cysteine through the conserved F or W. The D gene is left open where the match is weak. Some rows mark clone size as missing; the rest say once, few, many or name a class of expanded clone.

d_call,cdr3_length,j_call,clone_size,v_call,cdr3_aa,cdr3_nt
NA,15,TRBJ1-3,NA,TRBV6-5,CASRVGGGSGNTIYF,TGTGCCAGCAGGGTCGGCGGGGGCTCTGGAAACACCATATATTTT
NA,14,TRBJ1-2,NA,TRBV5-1,CASATSGNDYGYTF,TGCGCCAGCGCTACCTCAGGGAACGACTATGGCTACACCTTC
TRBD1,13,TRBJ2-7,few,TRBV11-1,CASSRVTGNEQYF,TGTGCCAGCAGTCGCGTGACAGGGAACGAGCAGTACTTC
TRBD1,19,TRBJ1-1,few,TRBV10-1,CASSPGWGTGVTGNTEAFF,TGCGCCAGCAGTCCCGGTTGGGGGACAGGGGTTACGGGGAACACTGAAGCTTTCTTT
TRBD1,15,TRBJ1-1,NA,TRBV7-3,CASSQDAGTDTEAFF,TGTGCCAGCAGCCAGGATGCCGGGACAGACACTGAAGCTTTCTTT
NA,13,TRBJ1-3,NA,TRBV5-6,CASSLGHGNTIYF,TGTGCCAGCAGCTTGGGACACGGAAACACCATATATTTT
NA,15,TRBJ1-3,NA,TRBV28,CASSLAGMRGNTIYF,TGTGCCAGCAGTTTGGCCGGCATGCGGGGAAACACCATATATTTT
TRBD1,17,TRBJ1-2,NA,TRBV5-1,CASSLGPGQLLLYGYTF,TGCGCCAGCAGCTTGGGCCCGGGACAGCTCTTGCTGTATGGCTACACCTTC
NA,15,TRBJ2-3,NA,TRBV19,CASSMDGGSTDTQYF,TGTGCCAGTAGTATGGACGGAGGTAGCACAGATACGCAGTATTTT
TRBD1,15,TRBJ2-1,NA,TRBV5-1,CASSYDRVGDNEQFF,TGCGCCAGCAGCTATGACAGGGTCGGGGACAATGAGCAGTTCTTC